The 15 T cell receptor beta chains reported below all come from one sample, sequenced in a study of T cell responses to AZD1222 COVID-19 vaccine. Data came from immunoSEQ multiplex PCR; TCRdb stores just in-frame clones and leaves some out. The sample has under 200,000 clones, roughly 86% seen once; the top ten hold roughly 5.5%. The sample was peripheral blood, taken on day 0 of AZD1222 vaccination. The receptor source for this set is an adult in good health.

This chain connects TRBV6-2 or TRBV6-3 to TRBJ1-4; 8 nucleotides match TRBD1. The CDR3 extends over 18 amino acids. Per germline, CDR1 MNHEY and CDR2 SVGEGT. The trim removed 0 bases at V and 8 bases at J, leaving 14 bases unmatched. The CDR3 here is CASSYSRGWATGDEKLFF. CDR3 in DNA: TGTGCCAGCAGTTACTCGAGAGGTTGGGCGACAGGGGACGAAAAACTGTTTTTT.

V is TRBV9 and J is TRBJ1-1, with 8 bases aligning to TRBD1. V gave up 3 bases and J gave up 1 base; unmatched junction bases: 17. Germline V gene data show CDR1 as SGDLS and CDR2 as YYNGEE. The CDR3 runs to 19 residues. DNA of the CDR3: TGTGCCAGCAGCGACCTTCTTTCCGGGACAGGAGTGAAGAACACTGAAGCTTTCTTT. This gives the protein CASSDLLSGTGVKNTEAFF.

V usage is TRBV4-1 and J usage is TRBJ2-7, with TRBD2 matching over 8 bases. V lost 5 bases, J lost 4 bases, and 7 bases stayed unmatched. The CDR3 is 14 residues long. CDR1 and CDR2 (germline): MGHRA, YSYEKL. CDR3 sequence: CASSNSGDTYEQYF. CDR3 in DNA: TGCGCCAGCAGCAATAGCGGGGATACGTACGAGCAGTACTTC.

The chain uses TRBV7-6 and TRBJ1-1; 11 bases align to TRBD1. V was pared by 2 bases and J by 0 bases, with 5 bases of the junction left unmatched. In germline, CDR1 is SGHVS, CDR2 FNYEAQ. This CDR3 contains 17 residues. CDR3 DNA: TGTGCCAGCAGCTTAACCCGGACAGGGGGCCTGAACACTGAAGCTTTCTTT. Translating gives CASSLTRTGGLNTEAFF.

This chain links TRBV7-2 with TRBJ2-4; TRBD2 matches 12 bases. The V gene's germline CDR1 is SGHTA and CDR2 FQGNSA. Trimming removed 5 bases from V and 6 bases from J; junction bases left unmatched: 5. CDR3 length: 15 residues. CDR3 region: CASSVTSGGRNIQYF. CDR3 sequence (DNA): TGTGCCAGCAGCGTGACTAGCGGGGGCCGAAACATTCAGTACTTC.

V gene TRBV7-2 combines with J gene TRBJ2-7, with TRBD1 as a possible D gene (6 bases). Looked up from germline, CDR1 is SGHTA and CDR2 is FQGNSA. V was clipped by 2 bases and J by 6 bases, with 14 bases between them. The CDR3 is made up of 14 amino acids. The CDR3 spells CASSLKRTASEQYF. CDR3 DNA sequence: TGTGCCAGCAGCTTAAAAAGGACAGCAAGCGAGCAGTACTTC.

The chain couples TRBV9 to TRBJ1-1; no clear D gene. The CDR3 contains 15 residues. Trimming took 0 bases from V and 1 from J, leaving 10 bases between them. Germline V gene data show CDR1 as SGDLS and CDR2 as YYNGEE. The CDR3 coding sequence is TGTGCCAGCAGCGTAGTGGTGGGAAAGAACACTGAAGCTTTCTTT. Protein: CASSVVVGKNTEAFF.

V usage is TRBV19 and J usage is TRBJ2-3; weak D call: TRBD2 (5 bases). Trimming left V 6 bases short and J 5 bases short, with 12 bases between. The germline gives CDR1 LNHDA, CDR2 SQIVND (reference sequence). The CDR3 length is 13 residues. CDR3 nucleotide sequence: TGTGCCAGTAGGAACAAACGGGGAGATACGCAGTATTTT. This codes for CASRNKRGDTQYF.

The V call is TRBV4-2, the J call TRBJ1-2; the D gene is possibly TRBD1 (5 bases). V was clipped by 1 base and J by 7 bases, with 13 bases between them. The CDR3 loop spans 14 amino acids. Germline assignment: CDR1 LGHNA and CDR2 YNFKEQ. CDR3 nucleotides: TGTGCCAGCAGCCAAGTGGACACAGATTTTGGCTACACCTTC. It specifies CASSQVDTDFGYTF.

V and J are TRBV5-1 and TRBJ2-1; 9 bases are a match to TRBD1. In germline, CDR1 is SGHRS, CDR2 YFSETQ. V shed 4 bases and J 8 bases; nucleotides not matched to a gene: 13. The CDR3 is made up of 16 amino acids. Written as DNA, the CDR3 is TGCGCCAGCAGCCCGCCCACCGGGACAGGGAACGATGAGCAGTTCTTC. Encoded protein: CASSPPTGTGNDEQFF.

The chain employs TRBV5-1 and TRBJ2-1; 9 bases agree with TRBD1. This CDR3 has 15 amino acids. The V gene end was trimmed by 1 base and the J gene end by 2 bases; junction bases not matched to a gene: 1. CDR1 and CDR2 (germline): SGHRS, YFSETQ. CDR3 loop: CASSLTGGTYNEQFF. In nucleotides, the CDR3 is TGCGCCAGCAGCTTGACAGGGGGCACCTACAATGAGCAGTTCTTC.

In this sample, this clone turned up a few times. V is TRBV28 and J is TRBJ1-1; D may be TRBD1 (6 bases). The V gene lost 6 bases and the J gene lost 5 bases, with 19 bases spanning the gap. The germline V gene has CDR1 MDHEN and CDR2 SYDVKM. This CDR3 comprises 15 residues. In DNA form, the CDR3 reads TGTGCCAGCAGCCCACCCCCCAGGGGTGCTACTGAAGCTTTCTTT. This sequence encodes CASSPPPRGATEAFF.

The V call is TRBV12-3 or TRBV12-4, the J call TRBJ1-2; 7 positions match TRBD1. J was trimmed by 5 bases and V by 6 bases; bases with no gene match: 6. The CDR3 has 13 residues. The CDR3 reads CASSRDSNYGYTF. As DNA, the CDR3 is TGTGCCAGCAGCCGGGACAGTAATTATGGCTACACCTTC.

This clone was seen only a few times. This chain links TRBV29-1 with TRBJ2-1, with 9 nucleotides matching TRBD1. CDR3 length: 13 residues. Germline assignment: CDR1 SQVTM and CDR2 ANQGSEA. The junction had 9 bases not matched to a gene; V was cut back by 6 bases and J by 9 bases. The CDR3 loop is CSVGGQGTGEQFF. DNA for the CDR3: TGCAGCGTGGGGGGACAGGGAACGGGTGAGCAGTTCTTC.

The chain employs TRBV3-1 (or the pseudogene TRBV3-2) and TRBJ1-5, with unresolved D. CDR1 is LGHDT and CDR2 is YNNKEL in the germline V gene (reference sequence). The CDR3 has 15 amino acids. V was clipped by 2 bases and J by 5 bases, with 13 bases between them. The CDR3 spells CASSQRASEDQPQHF. The CDR3 coding sequence is TGTGCCAGCAGCCAAAGGGCATCGGAGGATCAGCCCCAGCATTTT.